The T cell receptor (beta chain) described here comes from a study of OX40 agonist ivuxolimab in advanced cancers. The table came from immunoSEQ multiplex PCR; TCRdb's copy has only in-frame clones and leaves some out. The data show around 79,000 clones, about 82% seen once. V was clipped by 0 bases and J by 5 bases, with 13 bases between them. The CDR3 is made up of 15 amino acids. Per germline, CDR1 GTSNPN and CDR2 SVGIG (reference sequence). The rearrangement links TRBV30 to TRBJ1-4; a weak D match, TRBD1 (5 bases). This specimen was CD4+ or CD8+ T cells sorted from blood, taken in a trial of the OX40 agonist ivuxolimab. The clonotype was recovered from an adult with an advanced solid tumor such as melanoma, head and neck, liver or kidney cancer. Written as DNA, the CDR3 is TGTGCCTGGAGTGTATTTGGGTGGGGGAATGAAAAACTGTTTTTT. This gives the protein CAWSVFGWGNEKLFF.